This record concerns one TCR beta chain sequence. Its specificity is not known. The data were taken from a study of shared clonotypes between healthy human individuals. Study overall: CD4 naive and memory got three plates each, CD8 naive two, CD8 memory one.

It was at deep level that the assay was run. Sequencing was performed with immunoSEQ multiplex PCR; in TCRdb, only in-frame clones are kept and a portion is missing. The sample includes roughly 2.2 million clones, around 93% of them seen just once. The CDR3 runs 15 residues. V shed 6 bases and J shed 4 bases, with 18 bases lying between them. Germline loops: CDR1 MDHEN, CDR2 SYDVKM. General observations from the study: Larger estimated richness was generally recorded for naive subsets relative to memory subsets. Only blood samples were collected, and tissue repertoires likely differ.

The rearrangement links TRBV28 to TRBJ1-2; no definite D call. Source material: naive CD4+ T cells from PBMCs. Indicated subset: CD45RA+ positively selected. The receptor's source is a man between 18 and 35 years old in good health. Some clones in this sample may be carry-over from other donors' samples. The DNA of the CDR3 is TGTGCCAGCAGCGCCTCTGGGGTCCTAGGCTATGGCTACACCTTC. It is translated as CASSASGVLGYGYTF.